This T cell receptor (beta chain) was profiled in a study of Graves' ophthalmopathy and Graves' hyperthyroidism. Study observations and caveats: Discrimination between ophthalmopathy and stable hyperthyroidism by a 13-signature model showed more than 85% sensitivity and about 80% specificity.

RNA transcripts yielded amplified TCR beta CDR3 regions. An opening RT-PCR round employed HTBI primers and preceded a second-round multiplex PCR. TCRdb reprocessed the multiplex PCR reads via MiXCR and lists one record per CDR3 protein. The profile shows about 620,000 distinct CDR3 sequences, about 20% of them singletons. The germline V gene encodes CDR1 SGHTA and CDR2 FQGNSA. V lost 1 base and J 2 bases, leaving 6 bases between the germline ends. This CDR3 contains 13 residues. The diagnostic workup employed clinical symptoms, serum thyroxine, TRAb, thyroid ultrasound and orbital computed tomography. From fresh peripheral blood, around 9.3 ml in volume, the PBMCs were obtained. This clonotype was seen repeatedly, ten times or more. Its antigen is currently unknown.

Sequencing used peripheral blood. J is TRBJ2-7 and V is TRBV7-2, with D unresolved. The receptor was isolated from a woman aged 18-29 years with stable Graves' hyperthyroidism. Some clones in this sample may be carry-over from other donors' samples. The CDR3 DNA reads TGTGCCAGCAGCTTAGTTTCTGCCTACGAGCAGTACTTC. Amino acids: CASSLVSAYEQYF.